This is a list of T cell receptor beta chains from one sample in a study of T cell changes during pregnancy in multiple sclerosis. The table came from immunoSEQ multiplex PCR; TCRdb's copy has only in-frame clones and leaves some out. The data hold 30,000 to 35,000 clones, with around 90% observed a single time. The specimen was CD8+ T cells from peripheral blood mononuclear cells, collected after pregnancy. These receptors all come from a female donor with multiple sclerosis, enrolled in a pregnancy study. CDR3s include the opening cysteine and the closing phenylalanine or tryptophan. D genes are given only for firm matches. A clone size is listed for some rows: how often the clone was seen (once, few, many), or a class if it is expanded.

j_call: TRBJ2-1; d_call: TRBD2; v_call: TRBV4-3; clone_size: once; cdr3_aa: CASSQDLGGTLEFF; cdr3_nt: TGCGCCAGCAGCCAAGATCTCGGGGGGACCTTGGAGTTCTTC
j_call: TRBJ2-7; d_call: .; v_call: TRBV27; clone_size: few; cdr3_aa: CASSRTENYEQYF; cdr3_nt: TGTGCCAGCAGTCGGACAGAGAACTACGAGCAGTACTTC
j_call: TRBJ2-3; d_call: .; v_call: TRBV11-2; clone_size: .; cdr3_aa: CASSRWTTSDTQYF; cdr3_nt: TGTGCCAGCAGCCGTTGGACTACTTCAGATACGCAGTATTTT
j_call: TRBJ1-2; d_call: .; v_call: TRBV27; clone_size: .; cdr3_aa: CASRAGEYGYTF; cdr3_nt: TGTGCCAGCCGGGCAGGGGAGTATGGCTACACCTTC
j_call: TRBJ2-1; d_call: TRBD2; v_call: TRBV14; clone_size: .; cdr3_aa: CASSQRGGASYNEQFF; cdr3_nt: TGTGCCAGCAGCCAACGGGGGGGAGCCTCCTACAATGAGCAGTTCTTC
j_call: TRBJ1-1; d_call: .; v_call: TRBV6-6; clone_size: .; cdr3_aa: CASRQTGGNTEAFF; cdr3_nt: TGTGCCAGCAGGCAAACCGGGGGGAACACTGAAGCTTTCTTT
j_call: TRBJ1-1; d_call: TRBD1; v_call: TRBV10-2; clone_size: .; cdr3_aa: CASIPFQGGTEAFF; cdr3_nt: TGCGCCAGCATACCTTTCCAGGGGGGCACTGAAGCTTTCTTT
j_call: TRBJ1-2; d_call: .; v_call: TRBV7-9; clone_size: .; cdr3_aa: CASSLSRGRGYTF; cdr3_nt: TGTGCCAGCAGCTTATCCAGGGGCCGGGGCTACACCTTC
j_call: TRBJ1-2; d_call: TRBD1; v_call: TRBV7-9; clone_size: few; cdr3_aa: CASSLGQGGNGYTF; cdr3_nt: TGTGCCAGCAGCTTAGGACAGGGTGGTAATGGCTACACCTTC
j_call: TRBJ2-2; d_call: .; v_call: TRBV19; clone_size: .; cdr3_aa: CATLAVLILFF; cdr3_nt: TGTGCCACCTTGGCGGTCCTAATTCTGTTTTTT
j_call: TRBJ2-2; d_call: .; v_call: TRBV7-9; clone_size: few; cdr3_aa: CATLTGELFF; cdr3_nt: TGTGCCACCCTCACCGGGGAGCTGTTTTTT
j_call: TRBJ2-7; d_call: .; v_call: TRBV27; clone_size: .; cdr3_aa: CASSLTFHTYEQYF; cdr3_nt: TGTGCCAGCAGTTTAACCTTTCACACCTACGAGCAGTACTTC
j_call: TRBJ2-7; d_call: TRBD2; v_call: TRBV7-9; clone_size: .; cdr3_aa: CASSPGLAETYEQYF; cdr3_nt: TGTGCCAGCAGCCCGGGACTAGCGGAAACCTACGAGCAGTACTTC
j_call: TRBJ1-2; d_call: TRBD1; v_call: TRBV27; clone_size: .; cdr3_aa: CASTKLGGLYGYTF; cdr3_nt: TGTGCCAGCACTAAACTAGGGGGCCTATATGGCTACACCTTC
j_call: TRBJ1-6; d_call: .; v_call: TRBV13; clone_size: .; cdr3_aa: CASSLGNRERSPLHF; cdr3_nt: TGTGCCAGCAGCTTAGGTAATCGCGAGAGGTCACCCCTCCACTTT
j_call: TRBJ2-3; d_call: TRBD2; v_call: TRBV13; clone_size: .; cdr3_aa: CASRLAGDYTDTQYF; cdr3_nt: TGTGCCAGCAGGCTAGCGGGGGATTACACAGATACGCAGTATTTT
j_call: TRBJ2-7; d_call: TRBD2; v_call: TRBV7-3; clone_size: .; cdr3_aa: CASSPEGLAGGYEQYF; cdr3_nt: TGTGCCAGCAGCCCGGAGGGACTAGCGGGGGGCTACGAGCAGTACTTC
j_call: TRBJ2-7; d_call: TRBD1; v_call: TRBV29-1; clone_size: .; cdr3_aa: CSVERWTGGLTYEQYF; cdr3_nt: TGCAGCGTTGAAAGGTGGACAGGGGGCCTCACCTACGAGCAGTACTTC
j_call: TRBJ1-1; d_call: .; v_call: TRBV6-5; clone_size: .; cdr3_aa: CASCRGMNTEAFF; cdr3_nt: TGTGCCAGCTGTAGGGGGATGAACACTGAAGCTTTCTTT
j_call: TRBJ2-1; d_call: TRBD2; v_call: TRBV9; clone_size: .; cdr3_aa: CASSVGGGVVNEQFF; cdr3_nt: TGTGCCAGCAGCGTGGGCGGGGGGGTGGTCAATGAGCAGTTCTTC
j_call: TRBJ2-5; d_call: .; v_call: TRBV27; clone_size: .; cdr3_aa: CASSLWHKETQYF; cdr3_nt: TGTGCCAGCAGTTTATGGCATAAGGAGACCCAGTACTTC
j_call: TRBJ1-1; d_call: .; v_call: TRBV7-3; clone_size: .; cdr3_aa: CASSLTGGGTEAFF; cdr3_nt: TGTGCCAGCAGCTTAACCGGCGGGGGCACTGAAGCTTTCTTT
j_call: TRBJ2-1; d_call: .; v_call: TRBV6-5; clone_size: .; cdr3_aa: CASSSGPEGNEQFF; cdr3_nt: TGTGCCAGCAGCTCCGGGCCGGAGGGCAATGAGCAGTTCTTC
j_call: TRBJ2-3; d_call: TRBD2; v_call: TRBV9; clone_size: .; cdr3_aa: CATNSGGGTDTQYF; cdr3_nt: TGTGCCACCAATAGCGGGGGGGGTACAGATACGCAGTATTTT
j_call: TRBJ1-5; d_call: .; v_call: TRBV4-3; clone_size: once; cdr3_aa: CASSQEANSNQPQHF; cdr3_nt: TGCGCCAGCAGCCAAGAAGCGAATAGCAATCAGCCCCAGCATTTT
j_call: TRBJ2-2; d_call: TRBD1; v_call: TRBV13; clone_size: .; cdr3_aa: CASSRPGQITGELFF; cdr3_nt: TGTGCCAGCAGCCGGCCGGGACAGATCACCGGGGAGCTGTTTTTT
j_call: TRBJ2-2; d_call: TRBD2; v_call: TRBV4-3; clone_size: .; cdr3_aa: CASSRFGFGGERTGELFF; cdr3_nt: TGCGCCAGCAGCCGTTTTGGATTCGGGGGGGAGCGGACCGGGGAGCTGTTTTTT
j_call: TRBJ1-1; d_call: .; v_call: TRBV6-4; clone_size: .; cdr3_aa: CASSFRENTEAFF; cdr3_nt: TGTGCCAGCAGTTTCAGGGAGAACACTGAAGCTTTCTTT
j_call: TRBJ1-2; d_call: .; v_call: TRBV5-1; clone_size: .; cdr3_aa: CASSGTGTASYGYTF; cdr3_nt: TGCGCCAGCAGCGGAACAGGGACCGCAAGCTATGGCTACACCTTC
j_call: TRBJ1-4; d_call: TRBD1; v_call: TRBV6-6; clone_size: .; cdr3_aa: CASSYRTGLDEKLFF; cdr3_nt: TGTGCCAGCAGTTATCGGACAGGGTTGGACGAAAAACTGTTTTTT
j_call: TRBJ2-2; d_call: TRBD1; v_call: TRBV6-4; clone_size: .; cdr3_aa: CASSPGQGASGELFF; cdr3_nt: TGTGCCAGCAGCCCGGGACAGGGGGCATCCGGGGAGCTGTTTTTT
j_call: TRBJ2-7; d_call: TRBD2; v_call: TRBV5-4; clone_size: .; cdr3_aa: CASSKRGAGGSNEQYF; cdr3_nt: TGTGCCAGCAGCAAAAGAGGGGCGGGGGGCTCCAACGAGCAGTACTTC
j_call: TRBJ2-7; d_call: TRBD1; v_call: TRBV5-8; clone_size: .; cdr3_aa: CASSHRRGLGYEQYF; cdr3_nt: TGTGCCAGCAGCCATCGAAGGGGGCTGGGATACGAGCAGTACTTC
j_call: TRBJ2-1; d_call: .; v_call: TRBV9; clone_size: .; cdr3_aa: CASSVSMLEGDQFF; cdr3_nt: TGTGCCAGCAGCGTAAGCATGCTAGAGGGGGATCAGTTCTTC
j_call: TRBJ2-7; d_call: .; v_call: TRBV4-3; clone_size: .; cdr3_aa: CASSQASTGAYEQYF; cdr3_nt: TGCGCCAGCAGCCAGGCCTCCACGGGGGCCTACGAGCAGTACTTC
j_call: TRBJ2-2; d_call: .; v_call: TRBV11-3; clone_size: .; cdr3_aa: CASTFSAAGELFF; cdr3_nt: TGTGCCAGCACCTTTTCTGCGGCCGGGGAGCTGTTTTTT
j_call: TRBJ1-1; d_call: .; v_call: TRBV6-1; clone_size: .; cdr3_aa: CASVGQEAFF; cdr3_nt: TGTGCCAGCGTGGGCCAGGAAGCTTTCTTT
j_call: TRBJ2-2; d_call: .; v_call: TRBV4-2; clone_size: .; cdr3_aa: CASSQEGPTGELFF; cdr3_nt: TGTGCCAGCAGCCAAGAGGGGCCAACCGGGGAGCTGTTTTTT
j_call: TRBJ2-1; d_call: TRBD2; v_call: TRBV6-4; clone_size: .; cdr3_aa: CASSELAGEDNEQFF; cdr3_nt: TGTGCCAGCAGTGAACTAGCGGGGGAGGACAATGAGCAGTTCTTC
j_call: TRBJ2-3; d_call: .; v_call: TRBV2; clone_size: .; cdr3_aa: CASSGIAASTDTQYF; cdr3_nt: TGTGCCAGCAGTGGGATTGCGGCTAGCACAGATACGCAGTATTTT
j_call: TRBJ1-5; d_call: .; v_call: TRBV4-3; clone_size: .; cdr3_aa: CASSQNFLNSNQPQHF; cdr3_nt: TGCGCCAGCAGCCAAAACTTTCTGAATAGCAATCAGCCCCAGCATTTT
j_call: TRBJ2-5; d_call: TRBD1; v_call: TRBV28; clone_size: once; cdr3_aa: CASSPPSLTGGTETQYF; cdr3_nt: TGTGCCAGCAGTCCACCGAGCCTGACAGGGGGCACAGAGACCCAGTACTTC
j_call: TRBJ2-1; d_call: .; v_call: TRBV5-5; clone_size: .; cdr3_aa: CASSLGLQNEQFF; cdr3_nt: TGTGCCAGCAGCTTGGGTCTCCAGAATGAGCAGTTCTTC
j_call: TRBJ2-7; d_call: .; v_call: TRBV12-5; clone_size: .; cdr3_aa: CASGLGGAPEQYF; cdr3_nt: TGTGCTAGTGGTCTTGGGGGGGCGCCCGAGCAGTACTTC
j_call: TRBJ1-5; d_call: .; v_call: TRBV7-8; clone_size: few; cdr3_aa: CASSLGSGLDQPQHF; cdr3_nt: TGTGCCAGCAGCTTAGGGTCAGGTTTGGATCAGCCCCAGCATTTT
j_call: TRBJ2-5; d_call: TRBD2; v_call: TRBV7-7; clone_size: .; cdr3_aa: CASSLRLAGETQYF; cdr3_nt: TGTGCCAGCAGCTTAAGGCTAGCGGGAGAGACCCAGTACTTC
j_call: TRBJ2-1; d_call: .; v_call: TRBV11-1; clone_size: .; cdr3_aa: CASRSQGTPSSYNEQFF; cdr3_nt: TGTGCCAGCAGGTCCCAGGGCACCCCGTCCTCCTACAATGAGCAGTTCTTC
j_call: TRBJ1-1; d_call: TRBD1; v_call: TRBV18; clone_size: once; cdr3_aa: CASSLGQGVNTEAFF; cdr3_nt: TGTGCCAGCTCACTGGGACAGGGAGTGAACACTGAAGCTTTCTTT
j_call: TRBJ1-2; d_call: TRBD1; v_call: TRBV6-6; clone_size: .; cdr3_aa: CASSYATGGFYGYTF; cdr3_nt: TGTGCCAGCAGTTACGCGACAGGGGGCTTCTATGGCTACACCTTC
j_call: TRBJ2-3; d_call: .; v_call: TRBV27; clone_size: .; cdr3_aa: CASRKLYSTDTQYF; cdr3_nt: TGTGCCAGCCGAAAACTGTATAGCACAGATACGCAGTATTTT
j_call: TRBJ1-3; d_call: .; v_call: TRBV11-2; clone_size: .; cdr3_aa: CASSLDGDTIYF; cdr3_nt: TGTGCCAGCAGCTTAGACGGGGACACCATATATTTT
j_call: TRBJ2-2; d_call: TRBD2; v_call: TRBV7-6; clone_size: once; cdr3_aa: CASSVGLAGVGELFF; cdr3_nt: TGTGCCAGCAGCGTGGGACTAGCGGGGGTCGGGGAGCTGTTTTTT
j_call: TRBJ2-6; d_call: .; v_call: TRBV4-3; clone_size: .; cdr3_aa: CASSQPWDSGGANVLTF; cdr3_nt: TGCGCCAGCAGCCAACCATGGGACTCAGGGGGGGCCAACGTCCTGACTTTC
j_call: TRBJ2-2; d_call: .; v_call: TRBV11-3; clone_size: .; cdr3_aa: CASSPRGSRSGGELFF; cdr3_nt: TGTGCCAGCAGCCCCCGGGGTAGCCGGAGTGGGGGGGAGCTGTTTTTT
j_call: TRBJ1-2; d_call: .; v_call: TRBV6-6; clone_size: .; cdr3_aa: CASSYSGAVHGYTF; cdr3_nt: TGTGCCAGCAGTTACTCTGGGGCGGTGCATGGCTACACCTTC